This TCR beta chain was captured in a study of shared clonotypes between healthy human individuals (dated by TCRdb to 2018 to 2021). Concerning the study at large: A few men and a couple of women, aged 18 to 49 years, made up the cohort. To estimate repertoire size and how much clonotypes are shared between individuals, the study performed deep sequencing of blood TCR repertoires from five healthy adults. Per donor, three plates each were used for CD4 naive and CD4 memory, two for CD8 naive, and one for CD8 memory. Libraries were prepared and TCR repertoires were sequenced by different laboratories using diverse techniques, in order to increase sequencing depth and limit assay-specific biases. Leukapheresis yielded between about 0.94 and 8.9 billion PBMCs per donor. The research as a whole found: Estimated clonotype richness was generally larger for naive than for memory subsets. When several donors were compared, the shared fraction of clonotypes was about 5% for naive CD4, 3.5% for naive CD8, 2% to 2.5% for memory CD4, and around 0.4% for memory CD8. Sampling was restricted to blood, and TCR repertoires in tissue are likely to differ from TCR repertoires in blood. Higher generation probabilities were observed for clonotypes shared by all four sorted-subset donors than for non-shared clonotypes. Based on pairwise subsampling, the degree of clonotype sharing among donors was expected to be affected by sequencing depth. The genetic and exposure-history diversity represented was limited by the small number of donors. Incomplete sequencing was indicated by rarefaction of sorted-subset datasets, despite the large sequencing depth.

Using the deep immunoSEQ assay, multiplex PCR amplified TCR CDR3 regions from genomic DNA. For each cell subset, the extracted genomic DNA was distributed evenly across all wells of several immunoSEQ 96-well plates, and each plate served as one replicate. Each replicate PCR for sorted subsets received about 0.2 ug genomic DNA, equal to tens of thousands of T cell genomes. Purified libraries were quantified with a Qubit 3.0 fluorometer, sized on a Bioanalyzer 2100, and re-quantified with the KAPA Library Quantification kit. A separate single-read 150-cycle Illumina NextSeq 550 flow cell was used to sequence each immunoSEQ 96-well plate. As for the original processing: Because the immunoSEQ output held only junctional sequences and lacked quality scores, the filtering could not match the filtering applied to full-length reads. Sequences were annotated with PyIR, a Python wrapper for IgBLAST v1.9, and V/J genes and CDR3 were assigned using IMGT germline references. Reads were removed for weak V/J assignments (E-value above 1e-6), missing CDR3, stop codons, out-of-frame junctions, or ambiguous translated residues. V3J clonotypes were defined by identical inferred V gene, J gene, and CDR3 amino acid sequence. The percentage overlap between two repertoires was calculated by dividing the number of shared unique clonotypes by the size of the smaller repertoire. Three approaches were used to assess repertoire richness: RTK rarefaction, the Chao1 estimator, and Recon v2.1 estimates of unobserved clonotypes. Generation probabilities were computed with OLGA for all TCRbeta clonotypes obtained by the gDNA method from several donors. Drawn from immuneACCESS, this table holds only the in-frame rearrangements with V and J called that TCRdb kept. Clones are partly lost; checked studies trace under half to an unresolved V gene and leave the rest unexplained. V and J calls and clone size are those listed in that table; D and trimming were worked out from the DNA. The sample table shows approximately 1.1 million clones, and 75% to 80% are seen once. The ten largest clones represent about 0.52% of the sample.

Of note for this clone: Its antigen is currently not known. Base quality data are lacking; no much larger clone is found one base away.

A distance of 16 bases separates the germline ends of V and J, which lose 7 bases and 7 bases respectively. CDR1 MGHDK and CDR2 SYGVNS were looked up in the germline V gene. The CDR3 runs 14 residues from the cysteine to the phenylalanine. The only DNA kept is the CDR3, 42 bases in frame from the first base. The donors were healthy, HIV-negative adults with no recently reported acute infections or vaccinations. Every donor was a Caucasian adult residing in Nashville, Tennessee, USA. Magnetic negative selection was used to enrich CD4+ T cells, after which naive cells were positively selected on CD45RA and the negative fraction became the memory subset. Blood was collected by leukapheresis, and PBMCs were isolated by Ficoll-Histopaque density gradient centrifugation and then cryopreserved in liquid nitrogen vapor phase. Purity and quantity of every magnetically sorted T cell population were checked by analytical flow cytometry. From each sorted fraction, genomic DNA was isolated and quantified by UV absorbance on a Nanodrop 2000c.

Sample: memory CD4+ T cells from PBMCs. This specimen's cell subset or site label, per the study, means: CD45RA-negative fraction. This sequence was found in a man aged 18-30 years in good health. Some clones in this sample may be carry-over from other donors' samples. The chain is made from TRBV25-1 and TRBJ2-2; TRBD2 could be the D gene, as 6 bases match. Read as DNA, the sequence is TGTGCCAGCAAACCCCCGGGAGCGGTCGGGGAGCTGTTTTTT. Its protein product is CASKPPGAVGELFF.